This TCR beta chain was captured in a study of CD8+CD57+ T cells in acquired aplastic anemia. Study background: For CD4+ cells, healthy donors had an average of approximately 11 million reads.

General study results and limits: Found in both controls and patients were approximately 30 CD8+ CDR3 sequences.

This clonotype was detected only once. Its antigen is unidentified. One end of the junction varies from germline; a read error may be responsible. Genomic DNA acted as the template from which TCR beta VDJ combination and CDR3 sequence profiling were carried out. In TCRdb, the reads were re-called with MiXCR into one record per CDR3 protein. The sample lists 35,000 to 45,000 distinct CDR3 sequences; 65% to 70% were seen once. Germline loops: CDR1 SEHNR, CDR2 FQNEAQ (reference sequence). The CDR3 is made up of 14 amino acids. The gene calls are TRBV7-9 and TRBJ1-1; D possibly corresponds to TRBD1 (6 bases). The sample comprised sorted CD4+, CD8+, or CD8+CD57+ T cells (not recorded which) from PBMCs. The sequence derives from a human donor in good health, serving as a control. The DNA for the CDR3 is TGTGCCAGCACCTTAGAAGGGGGGAACACTGAAGCTTTCTTT. Its protein is CASTLEGGNTEAFF. Based on the CDR3 plus reference TRBV7-9 and TRBJ1-1, the full variable domain is DTGVSQNPRHKITKRGQNVTFRCDPISEHNRLYWYRQTLGQGPEFLTYFQNEAQLEKSRLLSDRFSAERPKGSFSTLEIQRTEQGDSAMYLCASTLEGGNTEAFFGQGTRLTVV.